These 26 T cell receptor beta chains originate from one sample sequenced in a study of T cell changes during pregnancy in multiple sclerosis. This table comes from immunoSEQ multiplex PCR, and its TCRdb copy is limited to in-frame clones, with some not included. The sample has tens of thousands of clones, around 90% seen once; the top ten hold about 1.5%. This sample comprised peripheral blood, obtained before pregnancy. These receptors all stem from a female donor with multiple sclerosis, enrolled in a pregnancy study.

J is TRBJ1-1 and V is TRBV5-1; perhaps TRBD1 as D (6 bases). The CDR3 spans 16 residues. The germline V gene has CDR1 SGHRS and CDR2 YFSETQ. The ends were cut back, 3 bases at V and 4 bases at J, with 19 bases in the middle. The DNA for the CDR3 is TGCGCCAGCAGCTATCCGACGGGTCAGGGGTCCACTGAAGCTTTCTTT. It is translated as CASSYPTGQGSTEAFF.

The chain couples TRBV5-5 to TRBJ1-1, with D maybe TRBD1 (6 bases). The CDR3 consists of 15 residues. Germline V gene data show CDR1 as SGHKS and CDR2 as YYEKEE (reference sequence). The germline V and J ends were trimmed by 0 bases and 5 bases, with 14 bases remaining between them. Here the CDR3 reads CASSLGGQLMTEAFF. The CDR3 coding sequence is TGTGCCAGCAGCTTGGGTGGACAGTTGATGACTGAAGCTTTCTTT. Based on the CDR3 plus reference TRBV5-5 and TRBJ1-1, the full variable domain is DAGVTQSPTHLIKTRGQQVTLRCSPISGHKSVSWYQQVLGQGPQFIFQYYEKEERGRGNFPDRFSARQFPNYSSELNVNALLLGDSALYLCASSLGGQLMTEAFFGQGTRLTVV.

The table lists this clone with a count of one. The chain combines TRBV11-3 with TRBJ2-7; no definite D call. With 6 bases removed from V and 1 base from J, the gap between germline ends came to 16 bases. The CDR3 runs to 15 residues. Germline loops: CDR1 SGHNT, CDR2 YENEEA. The CDR3 reads CASRYSLTPSYEQYF. CDR3 nucleotides: TGTGCCAGCAGGTATAGCCTGACTCCTTCCTACGAGCAGTACTTC. The variable domain in full, completed from reference TRBV11-3 and TRBJ2-7, reads EAGVVQSPRYKIIEKKQPVAFWCNPISGHNTLYWYLQNLGQGPELLIRYENEEAVDDSQLPKDRFSAERLKGVDSTLKIQPAELGDSAVYLCASRYSLTPSYEQYFGPGTRLTVT.

The genes are TRBV11-2 and TRBJ2-7; 10 bases agree with TRBD1. CDR1 and CDR2 (germline): SGHAT, FQNNGV. The CDR3 is made up of 15 amino acids. J lost 3 bases, V lost 3 bases, and 5 bases had no gene match. The CDR3 coding sequence is TGTGCCAGCAGCTTTCCGGGGACAGGGGACTACGAGCAGTACTTC. Translation: CASSFPGTGDYEQYF.

The table lists this clone with a count of one. The rearrangement uses TRBV9 and TRBJ2-5, with TRBD1 identical over 10 bases. The trim removed 0 bases at V and 4 bases at J, leaving 9 bases unmatched. CDR1 and CDR2 (germline): SGDLS, YYNGEE. The CDR3 loop spans 17 amino acids. In DNA, the CDR3 is TGTGCCAGCAGCGTAGAAGGGGACAGGGGCGGGGGAGAGACCCAGTACTTC. This sequence encodes CASSVEGDRGGGETQYF.

The CDR3 is CASSLSGGGNTGELFF. The CDR3 bases are TGTGCCAGCAGCCTTAGCGGGGGGGGGAACACCGGGGAGCTGTTTTTT. V gene TRBV9 combines with J gene TRBJ2-2, with 11 bases aligning to TRBD2. This CDR3 has 16 residues. Germline CDR1 reads SGDLS; CDR2 reads YYNGEE. The ends lost 4 bases at V and 1 base at J; junction bases unmatched: 3. The complete variable domain, with remaining parts taken from reference TRBV9 and TRBJ2-2, reads DSGVTQTPKHLITATGQRVTLRCSPRSGDLSVYWYQQSLDQGLQFLIQYYNGEERAKGNILERFSAQQFPDLHSELNLSSLELGDSALYFCASSLSGGGNTGELFFGEGSRLTVL.

The chain recombines TRBV18 with TRBJ1-2; the D is unclear. V lost 3 bases to trimming and J lost 6 bases, with 20 bases between them. CDR1 KGHSH and CDR2 LQKENI come from the germline V gene. CDR3 length: 16 residues. The CDR3 sequence: CASSPSFQQLLNGYTF. The CDR3 nucleotides are TGTGCCAGCTCACCCAGTTTTCAGCAACTACTCAATGGCTACACCTTC.

This chain connects TRBV13 to TRBJ2-4, with 9 nucleotides matching TRBD1. Germline V gives CDR1 PRHDT, CDR2 FYEKMQ (reference sequence). J lost 5 bases, V lost 2 bases, and 7 bases had no gene match. This CDR3 spans 16 amino acids. The CDR3 loop is CASSLSPGQGENIQYF. The DNA for the CDR3 is TGTGCCAGCAGCTTATCTCCGGGACAGGGAGAAAACATTCAGTACTTC.

This clone was detected only a few times. CDR3 bases: TGTGCCATCAGTGGGCGGGAGAACACTGAAGCTTTCTTT. It translates to CAISGRENTEAFF. The genes are TRBV10-3 and TRBJ1-1, with unresolved D. The CDR3 length is 13 residues. From germline, CDR1 is ENHRY and CDR2 SYGVKD. The V end was cut by 4 bases, the J end by 1 base, with 7 bases between.

This clone was observed a handful of times. The chain recombines TRBV7-2 with TRBJ2-7; 9 bases match TRBD2. With 2 bases clipped from V and 0 bases from J, the junction kept 5 bases outside the gene matches. The germline V gene has CDR1 SGHTA and CDR2 FQGNSA. There are 16 residues in the CDR3. The CDR3 bases are TGTGCCAGCAGCTTAACGAGCGGGGGGAACTCCTACGAGCAGTACTTC. It codes for CASSLTSGGNSYEQYF.

The V call is TRBV11-1, the J call TRBJ2-2; possibly TRBD1 for D (5 bases). The V end was cut by 1 base, the J end by 7 bases, with 10 bases between. The CDR3 consists of 14 residues. The germline CDR1 and CDR2 sequences are SGHAT and FQDESV (reference sequence). CDR3 coding DNA: TGTGCCAGCAGCTTAGGGGGCGTAGACGGGGAGCTGTTTTTT. As protein: CASSLGGVDGELFF. The complete variable domain, with remaining parts taken from reference TRBV11-1 and TRBJ2-2, reads EAEVAQSPRYKITEKSQAVAFWCDPISGHATLYWYRQILGQGPELLVQFQDESVVDDSQLPKDRFSAERLKGVDSTLKIQPAELGDSAMYLCASSLGGVDGELFFGEGSRLTVL.

This chain connects TRBV6-1 to TRBJ1-1; D might be TRBD1 (6 bases). This CDR3 has 15 residues. Germline V lookup: CDR1 MNHNS, CDR2 SASEGT. Trimming cost V 7 bases and J 5 bases, with 20 bases left between them. The CDR3 coding sequence is TGTGCCAGCAATGTAGGCAGGGGATTAGAGACTGAAGCTTTCTTT. Its protein is CASNVGRGLETEAFF.

V and J are TRBV6-1 and TRBJ2-7, with 10 bases matching TRBD1. The V segment lost 6 bases and the J segment 12 bases; nucleotides outside the gene matches: 2. Germline V gene sequence: CDR1 MNHNS, CDR2 SASEGT. CDR3 size: 10 residues. CDR3 sequence reads: CASRWDRGYF. The CDR3 bases are TGTGCCAGCAGGTGGGACAGGGGGTACTTC.

The chain uses TRBV2 and TRBJ1-2, with a weak D call TRBD1 (5 bases). Germline values: CDR1 SNHLY, CDR2 FYNNEI. The CDR3 sequence is 12 residues long. V lost 3 bases, J lost 8 bases, and 10 bases lay in between. CDR3 sequence: CASSDMGRGYTF. CDR3 nucleotides: TGTGCCAGCAGTGATATGGGGCGCGGCTACACCTTC.

V is TRBV11-2 and J is TRBJ2-3; 7 nucleotides align to TRBD1. V trimming: 5 bases; J trimming: 1 base; junction bases outside the gene matches: 12. Germline lookup yields CDR1 SGHAT and CDR2 FQNNGV. This CDR3 spans 17 amino acids. CDR3 sequence reads: CASSDLDRVRGTDTQYF. CDR3 in DNA: TGTGCCAGCAGCGACCTTGACAGGGTTAGAGGCACAGATACGCAGTATTTT.

The genes are TRBV6-6 and TRBJ2-5; the match to TRBD1 covers 9 bases. CDR1 and CDR2 (germline): MNHNY, SVGAGI (reference sequence). The CDR3 runs 15 residues. Losses at the gene ends were 7 bases for V and 2 bases for J; bases not matched to a gene: 8. CDR3 in amino acids: CASITGGRGQETQYF. DNA of the CDR3: TGTGCCAGCATAACAGGGGGCCGGGGGCAAGAGACCCAGTACTTC.

This chain joins TRBV9 and TRBJ2-1, with a possible D match to TRBD1 (6 bases). This CDR3 comprises 15 residues. V gave up 5 bases and J gave up 4 bases, with 16 bases separating them. Germline V gene data show CDR1 as SGDLS and CDR2 as YYNGEE. The CDR3 nucleotides read TGTGCCAGCAGTGTGGAAGGACAGACATACAATGAGCAGTTCTTC. Translated: CASSVEGQTYNEQFF. The entire variable domain, with the rest obtained from reference TRBV9 and TRBJ2-1, is as follows: DSGVTQTPKHLITATGQRVTLRCSPRSGDLSVYWYQQSLDQGLQFLIQYYNGEERAKGNILERFSAQQFPDLHSELNLSSLELGDSALYFCASSVEGQTYNEQFFGPGTRLTVL.

The chain recombines TRBV6-6 with TRBJ2-3, with D unresolved. CDR1 and CDR2 (germline): MNHNY, SVGAGI (reference sequence). The ends were cut back, 6 bases at V and 0 bases at J, with 10 bases in the middle. This CDR3 contains 14 residues. The CDR3: CASSSGFSTDTQYF. DNA of the CDR3: TGTGCCAGCAGCTCAGGTTTTAGCACAGATACGCAGTATTTT.

This chain joins TRBV6-5 and TRBJ2-2; 9 positions agree with TRBD2. Germline V CDR1 and CDR2: MNHEY, SVGAGI. The CDR3 is made up of 15 amino acids. V trimming: 2 bases; J trimming: 5 bases; junction bases outside the gene matches: 3. CDR3 bases: TGTGCCAGCAGTTACCTGCGGGGGGGTACCGGGGAGCTGTTTTTT. It specifies CASSYLRGGTGELFF.

The chain joins TRBV7-2 to TRBJ2-3; the D is unclear. The CDR3 runs to 13 residues. Germline CDR1 and CDR2: SGHTA and FQGNSA. Trimming took 5 bases from V and 4 from J, leaving 10 bases between them. This chain's CDR3 is CASSVFPADTQYF. DNA for the CDR3: TGTGCCAGCAGCGTATTCCCAGCAGATACGCAGTATTTT.

This chain joins TRBV13 and TRBJ1-2; 7 bases agree with TRBD1. CDR3 length equals 16 residues. The trim removed 5 bases at V and 2 bases at J, leaving 11 bases unmatched. From germline, CDR1 is PRHDT and CDR2 FYEKMQ (reference sequence). The CDR3 sequence: CASSRQGAGINYGYTF. The DNA for the CDR3 is TGTGCCAGCAGCCGACAGGGTGCAGGGATCAACTATGGCTACACCTTC.

The chain combines TRBV5-4 with TRBJ2-5; perhaps TRBD2 as D (7 bases). Germline loops: CDR1 SGHNT, CDR2 YYREEE (reference sequence). Trimming took off 4 bases at V and 5 bases at J, with 15 bases between the two ends. CDR3 length equals 14 residues. CDR3 nucleotide sequence: TGTGCCAGCAGCCTCGACCGGGGGGCGGAGACCCAGTACTTC. This codes for CASSLDRGAETQYF.

The chain joins TRBV10-3 to TRBJ2-7; 9 nucleotides match TRBD1. In germline, CDR1 is ENHRY, CDR2 SYGVKD. The CDR3 sequence is 17 residues long. Trimming removed 5 bases from V and 4 bases from J; junction bases left unmatched: 15. CDR3 DNA sequence: TGTGCCATCAGTAAGATCGTTGATGGACAGGGGTTATACGAGCAGTACTTC. Protein product: CAISKIVDGQGLYEQYF.

This clone was observed once. The J gene is TRBJ2-7, the V gene TRBV5-1; 10 bases map to TRBD1. Germline V gene sequence: CDR1 SGHRS, CDR2 YFSETQ. The CDR3 totals 15 residues. Trimming removed 4 bases from V and 2 bases from J; junction bases left unmatched: 6. CDR3: CASSKGTGAPYEQYF. In DNA, the CDR3 is TGCGCCAGCAGCAAAGGGACAGGGGCTCCCTACGAGCAGTACTTC.

The sample holds one count of this clone. This chain links TRBV29-1 with TRBJ2-5; unclear D gene. There are 11 residues in the CDR3. The V gene lost 4 bases and the J gene lost 4 bases, with 7 bases spanning the gap. Germline V gene data show CDR1 as SQVTM and CDR2 as ANQGSEA. CDR3 DNA: TGCAGCGTTGCCCCAGGAGAGACCCAGTACTTC. It codes for CSVAPGETQYF.

The V gene is TRBV25-1, the J gene TRBJ1-1; D is perhaps TRBD1 (6 bases). Germline loops: CDR1 MGHDK, CDR2 SYGVNS. The CDR3 covers 14 residues. Between the trimmed V and J ends, which lost 8 bases and 6 bases, there was a span of 19 bases. DNA for the CDR3: TGTGCCAGCCGTATCACAGGGTTGGGGGCTGAAGCTTTCTTT. It translates to CASRITGLGAEAFF.